This T cell receptor (beta chain) was sequenced in a study of blood T cell repertoires in COVID-19. Study-level information: Nucleic acid was either cDNA or gDNA, and it came from T cells, B-cell-depleted T cells, or PBMCs.

Assay: immunoSEQ multiplex PCR; the TCRdb copy retains only in-frame clones and omits some. The table includes some 42,000 clones, 70% to 90% detected once. CDR1 is MNHEY and CDR2 is SVGAGI in the germline V gene. Trimming at V came to 0 bases and at J to 8 bases, leaving 11 bases not matched to a gene. This CDR3 region has 16 residues. This chain connects TRBV6-5 to TRBJ1-2; TRBD1 matches 8 bases. The clonotype was recovered from a human donor in a cohort sampled during active COVID-19. The source material was peripheral blood. As DNA, the CDR3 is TGTGCCAGCAGTTACTCGACTTCTCGCAGGGGGCTCGGCTACACCTTC. Its translation: CASSYSTSRRGLGYTF.